This TCR beta chain came from a study of T cell clones after liver transplantation. This clone showed up just a few times. Sequenced by immunoSEQ multiplex PCR; TCRdb stores in-frame clones only, minus some. The sample contains some 6,100 clones, around 79% of which appear only once. CDR1 and CDR2 (germline): SNHLY, FYNNEI. V lost 7 bases to trimming and J lost 5 bases, with 18 bases between them. The CDR3 loop spans 15 amino acids. This sequence was found in a human patient who received a liver transplant. Certain T cells may be donor cells from the graft. The V and J genes are TRBV2 and TRBJ1-5; tentatively, D is TRBD1 (5 bases). This sample comprised CD8+ T cells from blood, obtained 24 months after liver transplant. The CDR3 reads CASTRKPGGDQPQHF. In nucleotides, the CDR3 is TGTGCCAGCACGAGGAAGCCCGGGGGGGATCAGCCCCAGCATTTT.